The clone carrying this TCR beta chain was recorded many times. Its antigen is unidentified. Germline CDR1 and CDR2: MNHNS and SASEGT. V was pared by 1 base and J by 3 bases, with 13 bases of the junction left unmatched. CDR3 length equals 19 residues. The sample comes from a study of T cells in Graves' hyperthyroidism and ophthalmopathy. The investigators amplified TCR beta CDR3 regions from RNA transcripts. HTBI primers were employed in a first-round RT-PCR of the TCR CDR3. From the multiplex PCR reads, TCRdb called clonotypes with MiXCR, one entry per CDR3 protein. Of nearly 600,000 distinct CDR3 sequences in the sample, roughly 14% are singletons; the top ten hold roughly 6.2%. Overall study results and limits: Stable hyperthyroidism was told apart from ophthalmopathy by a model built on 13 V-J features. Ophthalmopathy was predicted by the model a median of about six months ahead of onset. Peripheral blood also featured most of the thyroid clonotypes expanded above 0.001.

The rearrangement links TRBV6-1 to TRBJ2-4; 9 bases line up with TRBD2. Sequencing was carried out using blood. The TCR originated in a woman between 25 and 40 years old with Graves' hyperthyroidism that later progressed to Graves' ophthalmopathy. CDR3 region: CASSEDSGTSTLNKNIQYF. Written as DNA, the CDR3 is TGTGCCAGCAGTGAAGACTCCGGGACTAGCACGCTGAACAAAAACATTCAGTACTTC.